This entry features one T cell receptor (beta chain) sequence. The CDR3 spans 14 residues. Germline loops: CDR1 KGHSH, CDR2 LQKENI. V lost 6 bases, J lost 0 bases, and 12 bases lay in between. A J-beta primer mix and a sample-barcoded 5' primer were used in a second PCR of roughly 6 to 11 cycles. TCRdb independently ran MiXCR on the 5' RACE reads; one entry per CDR3 protein. The data show 1.5 million or so distinct CDR3 sequences, 35% to 45% seen once. The sample originates from a study of blood T cells in healthy people across ages. The chain carries TRBV18 and TRBJ2-7; D is unclear. This clonotype originated in a woman younger than 35 in good health. Sequenced: blood. The CDR3 region is CASSSSESSYEQYF. As DNA, the CDR3 is TGTGCCAGCTCTTCCTCAGAGAGCTCCTACGAGCAGTACTTC.